This T cell receptor (beta chain) was recorded in a study of naive and memory T cell subsets. Trimming shortened V by 0 bases and J by 3 bases, and 12 bases separated the two germline ends. Germline V lookup: CDR1 DFQATT, CDR2 SNEGSKA (reference sequence). The CDR3 has 14 amino acids. This clonotype has a handful of counts. No antigen is known for it. Amplification of ligated cDNA took four PCR rounds with SP2 and nested alpha and beta constant primers. Blood and skin TCR RNA was reverse transcribed with alpha and beta constant primers. TCRdb re-derived calls from the UMI-ligation and nested PCR reads in MiXCR, one entry per CDR3 protein. The table includes about 37,000 distinct CDR3 sequences, 8% to 13% detected once. Described treatment: skin biopsy from PPD injection site in Mantoux-positive individual. TCR cDNA received a 3' ligated oligonucleotide that carried a UMI. Tuberculin skin test biopsies were taken where PPD was injected in Mantoux-positive people.

Findings and limits, study-wide: Far more TCRs reportedly came from tuberculin skin test site biopsies. More TCRs at tuberculin sites were read as hypersensitivity T cell infiltration.

Specimen: skin, collected from a tuberculin skin test site. The V gene is TRBV20-1, the J gene TRBJ2-7, with D unclear. This clonotype originated in an adult in good health. CDR3 amino acids: CSAREPGPGYEQYF. CDR3 in DNA: TGCAGTGCTAGAGAACCGGGTCCCGGCTACGAGCAGTACTTC.